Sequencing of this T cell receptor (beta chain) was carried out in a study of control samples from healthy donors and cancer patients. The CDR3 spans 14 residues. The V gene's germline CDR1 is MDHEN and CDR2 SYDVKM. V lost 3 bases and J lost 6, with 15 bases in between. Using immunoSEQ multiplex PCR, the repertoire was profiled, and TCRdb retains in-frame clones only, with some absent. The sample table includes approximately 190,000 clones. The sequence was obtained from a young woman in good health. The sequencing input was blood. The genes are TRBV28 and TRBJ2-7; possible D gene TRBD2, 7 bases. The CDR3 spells CASSLRGRGSEQYF. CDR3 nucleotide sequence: TGTGCCAGCAGTTTGCGGGGGCGTGGGTCCGAGCAGTACTTC.